This T cell receptor (beta chain) was sequenced in a study of T-cell memory formation after mild COVID-19. Study as a whole: Across donors, TCR clusters were largely donor specific.

Findings and limits, study-wide: Within pre-infection memory, some responding clones were found, suggesting cross-reactive memory joined. Nothing confirmed that second-wave clones peaking on day 37 were specific for SARS-CoV-2.

Barcoded TCR alpha and TCR beta cDNA libraries with UMIs came from 5'RACE using constant-segment primers. TCRdb redid the calling of the 5' RACE reads with MiXCR, one entry per CDR3 protein. The sample yields roughly 62,000 distinct CDR3 sequences, 9% to 9.5% seen once. This clonotype came up many times. Its antigen is unknown. The source is a man in his late teens or twenties who had mild COVID-19 (a few samples of this study predate the infection). Cell type and time point are not known. The sequenced sample consisted of PBMCs or a T cell subset sorted from them (not recorded which).

The CDR3 DNA sequence: TGCGCCAGCAGCCCAGGGGAGCGCACAGATACGCAGTATTTT. As protein: CASSPGERTDTQYF. V is TRBV5-1 and J is TRBJ2-3; perhaps TRBD1 as D (6 bases). The ends were cut back, 4 bases at V and 1 base at J, with 10 bases in the middle. CDR1 SGHRS and CDR2 YFSETQ come from the germline V gene. The length of the CDR3 is 14 residues.